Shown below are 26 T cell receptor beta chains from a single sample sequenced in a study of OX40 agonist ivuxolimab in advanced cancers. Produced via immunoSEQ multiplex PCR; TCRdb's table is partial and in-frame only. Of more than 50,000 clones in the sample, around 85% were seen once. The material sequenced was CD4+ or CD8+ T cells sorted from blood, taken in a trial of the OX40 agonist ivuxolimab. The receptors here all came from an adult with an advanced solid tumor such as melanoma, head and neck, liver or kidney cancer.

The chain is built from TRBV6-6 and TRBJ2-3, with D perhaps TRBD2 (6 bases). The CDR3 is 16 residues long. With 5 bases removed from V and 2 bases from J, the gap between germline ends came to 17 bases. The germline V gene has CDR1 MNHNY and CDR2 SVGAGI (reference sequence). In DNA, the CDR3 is TGTGCCAGCAGTCGCGCGGGGTCGAGGTTCACAGATACGCAGTATTTT. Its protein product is CASSRAGSRFTDTQYF.

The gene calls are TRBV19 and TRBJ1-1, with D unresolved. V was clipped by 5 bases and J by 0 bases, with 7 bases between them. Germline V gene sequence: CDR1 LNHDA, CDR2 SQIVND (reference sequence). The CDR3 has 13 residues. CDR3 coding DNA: TGTGCCAGTAGTGTCCTAATGAACACTGAAGCTTTCTTT. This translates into CASSVLMNTEAFF.

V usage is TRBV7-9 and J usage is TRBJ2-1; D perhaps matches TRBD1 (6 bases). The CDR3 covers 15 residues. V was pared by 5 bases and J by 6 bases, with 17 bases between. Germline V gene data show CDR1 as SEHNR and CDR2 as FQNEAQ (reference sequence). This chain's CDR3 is CASSPPDRFGNEQFF. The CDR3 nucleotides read TGTGCCAGCAGCCCTCCAGACAGGTTCGGCAATGAGCAGTTCTTC.

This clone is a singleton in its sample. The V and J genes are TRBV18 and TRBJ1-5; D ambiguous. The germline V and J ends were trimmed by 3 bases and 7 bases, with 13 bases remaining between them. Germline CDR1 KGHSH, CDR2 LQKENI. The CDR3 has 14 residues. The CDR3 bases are TGTGCCAGCTCACCGGGCGACCGGGCCCAGCCCCAGCATTTT. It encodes CASSPGDRAQPQHF.

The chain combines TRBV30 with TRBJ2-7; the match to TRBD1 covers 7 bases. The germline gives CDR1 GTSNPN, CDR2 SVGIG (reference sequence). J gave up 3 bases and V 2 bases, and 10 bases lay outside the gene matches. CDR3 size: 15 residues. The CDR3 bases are TGTGCCTGGAGTCCCTGGGAGCAGGGGGACTACGAGCAGTACTTC. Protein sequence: CAWSPWEQGDYEQYF.

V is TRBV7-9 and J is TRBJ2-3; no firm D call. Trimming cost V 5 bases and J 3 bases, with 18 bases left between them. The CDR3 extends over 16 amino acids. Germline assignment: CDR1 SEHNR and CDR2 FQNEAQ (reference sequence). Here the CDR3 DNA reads TGTGCCAGCAGCCCAAGCACTTCCCCAGGAACAGATACGCAGTATTTT. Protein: CASSPSTSPGTDTQYF. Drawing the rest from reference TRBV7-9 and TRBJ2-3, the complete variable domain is DTGVSQNPRHKITKRGQNVTFRCDPISEHNRLYWYRQTLGQGPEFLTYFQNEAQLEKSRLLSDRFSAERPKGSFSTLEIQRTEQGDSAMYLCASSPSTSPGTDTQYFGPGTRLTVL.

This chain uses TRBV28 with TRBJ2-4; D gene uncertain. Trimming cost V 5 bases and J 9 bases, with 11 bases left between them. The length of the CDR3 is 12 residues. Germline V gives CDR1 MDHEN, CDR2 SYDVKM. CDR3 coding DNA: TGTGCCAGCAGTACTAAACAAAGCATTCAGTACTTC. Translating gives CASSTKQSIQYF.

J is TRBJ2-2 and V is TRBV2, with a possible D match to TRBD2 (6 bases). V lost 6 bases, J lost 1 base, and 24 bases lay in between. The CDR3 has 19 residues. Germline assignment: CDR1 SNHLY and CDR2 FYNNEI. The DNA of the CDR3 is TGTGCCAGCAGCTTACTCGGGAGAGGGATAGGCCGGAACACCGGGGAGCTGTTTTTT. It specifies CASSLLGRGIGRNTGELFF. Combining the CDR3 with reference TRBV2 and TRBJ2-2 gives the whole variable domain EPEVTQTPSHQVTQMGQEVILRCVPISNHLYFYWYRQILGQKVEFLVSFYNNEISEKSEIFDDQFSVERPDGSNFTLKIRSTKLEDSAMYFCASSLLGRGIGRNTGELFFGEGSRLTVL.

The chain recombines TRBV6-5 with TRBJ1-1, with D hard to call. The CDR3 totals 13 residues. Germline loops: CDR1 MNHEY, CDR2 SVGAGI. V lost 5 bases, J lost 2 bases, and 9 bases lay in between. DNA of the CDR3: TGTGCCAGCAGTCGTAAGAAAAACACTGAAGCTTTCTTT. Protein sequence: CASSRKKNTEAFF.

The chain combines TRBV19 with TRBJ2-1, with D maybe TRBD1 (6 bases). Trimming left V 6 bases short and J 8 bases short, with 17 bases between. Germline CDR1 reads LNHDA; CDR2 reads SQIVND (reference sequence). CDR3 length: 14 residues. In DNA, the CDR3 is TGTGCCAGTAGGATGATGACAGGCTGGGATGAGCAGTTCTTC. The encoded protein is CASRMMTGWDEQFF. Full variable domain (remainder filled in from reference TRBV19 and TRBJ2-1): DGGITQSPKYLFRKEGQNVTLSCEQNLNHDAMYWYRQDPGQGLRLIYYSQIVNDFQKGDIAEGYSVSREKKESFPLTVTSAQKNPTAFYLCASRMMTGWDEQFFGPGTRLTVL.

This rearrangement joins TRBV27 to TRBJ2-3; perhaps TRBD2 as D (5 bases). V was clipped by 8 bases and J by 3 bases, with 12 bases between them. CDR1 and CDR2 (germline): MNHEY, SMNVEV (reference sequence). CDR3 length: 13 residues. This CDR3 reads CASQVEGTDTQYF. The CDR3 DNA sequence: TGTGCCAGCCAGGTTGAGGGAACAGATACGCAGTATTTT.

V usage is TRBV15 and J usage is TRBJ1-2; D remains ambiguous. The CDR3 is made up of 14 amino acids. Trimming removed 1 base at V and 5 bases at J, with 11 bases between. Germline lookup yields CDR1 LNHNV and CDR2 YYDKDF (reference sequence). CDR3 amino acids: CATSRGWVAYGYTF. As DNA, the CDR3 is TGTGCCACCAGCAGAGGGTGGGTGGCATATGGCTACACCTTC. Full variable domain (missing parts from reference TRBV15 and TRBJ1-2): DAMVIQNPRYQVTQFGKPVTLSCSQTLNHNVMYWYQQKSSQAPKLLFHYYDKDFNNEADTPDNFQSRRPNTSFCFLDIRSPGLGDTAMYLCATSRGWVAYGYTFGSGTRLTVV.

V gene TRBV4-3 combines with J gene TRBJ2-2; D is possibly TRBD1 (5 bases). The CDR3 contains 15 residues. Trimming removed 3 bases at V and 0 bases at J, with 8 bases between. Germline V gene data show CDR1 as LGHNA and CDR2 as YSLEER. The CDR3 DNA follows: TGCGCCAGCAGCCAGACAGAAACGAACACCGGGGAGCTGTTTTTT. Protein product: CASSQTETNTGELFF.

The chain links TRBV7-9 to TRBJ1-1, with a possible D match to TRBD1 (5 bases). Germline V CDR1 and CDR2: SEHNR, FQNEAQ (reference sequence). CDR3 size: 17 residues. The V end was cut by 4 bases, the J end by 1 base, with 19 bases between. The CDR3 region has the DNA TGTGCCAGCAGCTCGCTCCCAAGGGGACCGAAGAACACTGAAGCTTTCTTT. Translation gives CASSSLPRGPKNTEAFF.

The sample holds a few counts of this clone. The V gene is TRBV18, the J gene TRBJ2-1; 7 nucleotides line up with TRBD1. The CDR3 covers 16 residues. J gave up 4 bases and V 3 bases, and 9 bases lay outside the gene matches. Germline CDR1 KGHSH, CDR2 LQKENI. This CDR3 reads CASSPGQLDSYNEQFF. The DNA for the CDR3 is TGTGCCAGCTCACCGGGACAGCTCGACTCTTACAATGAGCAGTTCTTC. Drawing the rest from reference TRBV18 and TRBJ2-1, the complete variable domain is NAGVMQNPRHLVRRRGQEARLRCSPMKGHSHVYWYRQLPEEGLKFMVYLQKENIIDESGMPKERFSAEFPKEGPSILRIQQVVRGDSAAYFCASSPGQLDSYNEQFFGPGTRLTVL.

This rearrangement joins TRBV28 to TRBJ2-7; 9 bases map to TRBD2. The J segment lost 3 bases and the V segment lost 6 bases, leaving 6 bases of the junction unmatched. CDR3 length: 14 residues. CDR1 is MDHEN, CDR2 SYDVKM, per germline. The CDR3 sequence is CASSSGTSSYEQYF. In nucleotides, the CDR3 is TGTGCCAGCAGCTCCGGGACTAGCAGCTACGAGCAGTACTTC.

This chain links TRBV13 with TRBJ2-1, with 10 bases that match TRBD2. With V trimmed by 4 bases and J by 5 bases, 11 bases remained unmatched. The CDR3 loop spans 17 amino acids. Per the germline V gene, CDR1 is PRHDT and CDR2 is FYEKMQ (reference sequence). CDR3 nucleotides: TGTGCCAGCAGCTCAAGGACAGGTAGCGGGAGGAACAATGAGCAGTTCTTC. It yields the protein CASSSRTGSGRNNEQFF.

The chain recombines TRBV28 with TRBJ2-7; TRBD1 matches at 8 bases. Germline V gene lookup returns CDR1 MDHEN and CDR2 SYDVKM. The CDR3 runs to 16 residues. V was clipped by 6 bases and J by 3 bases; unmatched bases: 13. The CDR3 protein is CASSPELGQAIYEQYF. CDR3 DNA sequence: TGTGCCAGCAGCCCGGAATTGGGACAGGCGATCTACGAGCAGTACTTC. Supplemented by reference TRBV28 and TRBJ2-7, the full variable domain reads DVKVTQSSRYLVKRTGEKVFLECVQDMDHENMFWYRQDPGLGLRLIYFSYDVKMKEKGDIPEGYSVSREKKERFSLILESASTNQTSMYLCASSPELGQAIYEQYFGPGTRLTVT.

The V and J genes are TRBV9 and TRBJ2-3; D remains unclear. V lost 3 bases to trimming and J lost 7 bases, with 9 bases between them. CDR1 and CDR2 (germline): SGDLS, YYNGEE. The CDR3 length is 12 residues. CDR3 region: CASSDMGNTQYF. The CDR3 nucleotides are TGTGCCAGCAGCGACATGGGGAATACGCAGTATTTT. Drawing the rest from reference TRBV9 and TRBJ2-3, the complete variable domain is DSGVTQTPKHLITATGQRVTLRCSPRSGDLSVYWYQQSLDQGLQFLIQYYNGEERAKGNILERFSAQQFPDLHSELNLSSLELGDSALYFCASSDMGNTQYFGPGTRLTVL.

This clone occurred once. Here the CDR3 DNA reads TGTGCCAGCAGCGAGGGGACTAGCGGGGCCCCCTACGAGCAGTACTTC. This codes for CASSEGTSGAPYEQYF. The chain has TRBV9 and TRBJ2-7; 13 bases are a match to TRBD2. Per the germline V gene, CDR1 is SGDLS and CDR2 is YYNGEE. The trim removed 3 bases at V and 2 bases at J, leaving 5 bases unmatched. The CDR3 has 16 residues.

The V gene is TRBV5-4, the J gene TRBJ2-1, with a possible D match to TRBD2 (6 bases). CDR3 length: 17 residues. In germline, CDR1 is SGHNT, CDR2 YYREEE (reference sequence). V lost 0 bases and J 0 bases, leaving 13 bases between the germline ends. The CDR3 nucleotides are TGTGCCAGCAGCTTGGTCGCGGGAATGAGCTCCTACAATGAGCAGTTCTTC. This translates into CASSLVAGMSSYNEQFF.

The CDR3: CASSYVRGVNEKLFF. The CDR3 DNA sequence: TGTGCCAGCAGTTACGTCAGGGGAGTTAATGAAAAACTGTTTTTT. The chain joins TRBV6-5 to TRBJ1-4; TRBD1 might be the D (6 bases). This CDR3 comprises 15 residues. The V and J ends lost 2 bases and 4 bases respectively, with 11 bases between them. CDR1 and CDR2 from the germline V gene are MNHEY and SVGAGI.

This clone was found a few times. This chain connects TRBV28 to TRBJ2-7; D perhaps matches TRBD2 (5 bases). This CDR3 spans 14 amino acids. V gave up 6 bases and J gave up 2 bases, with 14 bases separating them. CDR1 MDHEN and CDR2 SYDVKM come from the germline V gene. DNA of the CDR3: TGTGCCAGCAGGAACACCGGGGTCCCCTACGAGCAGTACTTC. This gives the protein CASRNTGVPYEQYF.

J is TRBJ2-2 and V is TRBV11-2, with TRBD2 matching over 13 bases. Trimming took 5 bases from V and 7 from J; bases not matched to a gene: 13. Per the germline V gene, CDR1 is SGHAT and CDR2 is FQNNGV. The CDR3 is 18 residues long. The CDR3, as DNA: TGTGCCAGCAGCCTACTAGCGGGAGGGCCAAGGGGAGGCGGGGAGCTGTTTTTT. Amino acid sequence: CASSLLAGGPRGGGELFF. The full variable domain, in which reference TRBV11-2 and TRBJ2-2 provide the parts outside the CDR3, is EAGVAQSPRYKIIEKRQSVAFWCNPISGHATLYWYQQILGQGPKLLIQFQNNGVVDDSQLPKDRFSAERLKGVDSTLKIQPAKLEDSAVYLCASSLLAGGPRGGGELFFGEGSRLTVL.

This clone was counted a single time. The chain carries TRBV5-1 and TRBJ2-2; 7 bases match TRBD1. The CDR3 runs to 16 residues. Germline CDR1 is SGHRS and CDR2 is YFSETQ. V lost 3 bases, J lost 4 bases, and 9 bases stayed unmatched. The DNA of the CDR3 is TGCGCCAGCAGCTCCGAGACAGGGCCTATCACCGGGGAGCTGTTTTTT. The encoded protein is CASSSETGPITGELFF.

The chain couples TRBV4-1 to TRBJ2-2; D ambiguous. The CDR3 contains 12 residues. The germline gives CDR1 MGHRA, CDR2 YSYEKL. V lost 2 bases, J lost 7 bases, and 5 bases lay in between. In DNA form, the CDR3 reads TGCGCCAGCAGCCAAATGGGCGGGGAGCTGTTTTTT. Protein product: CASSQMGGELFF.